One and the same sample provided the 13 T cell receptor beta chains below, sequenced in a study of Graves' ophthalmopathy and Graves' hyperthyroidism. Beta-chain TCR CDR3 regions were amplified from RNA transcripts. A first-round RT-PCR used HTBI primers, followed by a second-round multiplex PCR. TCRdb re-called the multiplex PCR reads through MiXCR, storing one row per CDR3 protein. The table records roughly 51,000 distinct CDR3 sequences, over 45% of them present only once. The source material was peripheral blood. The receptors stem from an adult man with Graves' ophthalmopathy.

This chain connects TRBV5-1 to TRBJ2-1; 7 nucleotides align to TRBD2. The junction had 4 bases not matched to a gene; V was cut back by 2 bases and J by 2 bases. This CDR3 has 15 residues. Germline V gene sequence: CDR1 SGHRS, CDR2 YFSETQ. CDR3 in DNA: TGCGCCAGCAGCTTAGGGCGGGGGACCTACAATGAGCAGTTCTTC. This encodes CASSLGRGTYNEQFF.

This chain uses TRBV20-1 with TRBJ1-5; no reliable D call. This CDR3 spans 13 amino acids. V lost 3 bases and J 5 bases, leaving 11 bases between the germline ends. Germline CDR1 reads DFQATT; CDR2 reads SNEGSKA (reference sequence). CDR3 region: CSARVNTDQPQHF. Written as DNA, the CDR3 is TGCAGTGCTAGGGTGAACACAGATCAGCCCCAGCATTTT.

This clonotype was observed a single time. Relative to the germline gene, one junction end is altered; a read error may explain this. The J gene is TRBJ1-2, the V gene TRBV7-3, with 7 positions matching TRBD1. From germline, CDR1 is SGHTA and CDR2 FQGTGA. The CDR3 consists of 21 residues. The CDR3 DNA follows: TGTGCCGGCAGCTTAAATGTTAGGACGGAGACTATTAGGGGGCGGTCCTATGGCTACACCTTC. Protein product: CAGSLNVRTETIRGRSYGYTF.

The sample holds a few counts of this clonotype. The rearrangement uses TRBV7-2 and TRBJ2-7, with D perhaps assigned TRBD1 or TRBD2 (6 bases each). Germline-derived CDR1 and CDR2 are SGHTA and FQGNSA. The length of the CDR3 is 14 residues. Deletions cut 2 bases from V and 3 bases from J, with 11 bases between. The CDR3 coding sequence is TGTGCCAGCAGCTTATTAGGAGGGGGCTACGAGCAGTACTTC. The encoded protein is CASSLLGGGYEQYF. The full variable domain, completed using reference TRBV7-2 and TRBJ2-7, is GAGVSQSPSNKVTEKGKDVELRCDPISGHTALYWYRQSLGQGLEFLIYFQGNSAPDKSGLPSDRFSAERTGGSVSTLTIQRTQQEDSAVYLCASSLLGGGYEQYFGPGTRLTVT.

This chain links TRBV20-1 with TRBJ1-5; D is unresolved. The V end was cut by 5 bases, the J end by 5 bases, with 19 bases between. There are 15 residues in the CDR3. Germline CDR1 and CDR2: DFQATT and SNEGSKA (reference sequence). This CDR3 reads CSALTRTAAYQPQHF. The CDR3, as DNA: TGCAGTGCTTTAACAAGGACGGCAGCTTATCAGCCCCAGCATTTT.

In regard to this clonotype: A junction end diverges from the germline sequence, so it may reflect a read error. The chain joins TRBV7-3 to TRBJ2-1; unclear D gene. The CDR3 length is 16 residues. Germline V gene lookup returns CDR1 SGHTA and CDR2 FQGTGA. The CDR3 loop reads CASGLTIGPTDDEQFF. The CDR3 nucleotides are TGTGCCAGCGGCTTAACCATAGGGCCCACGGACGATGAGCAGTTCTTC.

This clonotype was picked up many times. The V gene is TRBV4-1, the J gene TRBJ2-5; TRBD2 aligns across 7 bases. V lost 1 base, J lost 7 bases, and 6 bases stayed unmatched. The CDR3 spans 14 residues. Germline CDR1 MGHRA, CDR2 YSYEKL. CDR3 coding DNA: TGCGCCAGCAGCCAAGGAGGACTAGGCGGGACCCAGTACTTC. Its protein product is CASSQGGLGGTQYF.

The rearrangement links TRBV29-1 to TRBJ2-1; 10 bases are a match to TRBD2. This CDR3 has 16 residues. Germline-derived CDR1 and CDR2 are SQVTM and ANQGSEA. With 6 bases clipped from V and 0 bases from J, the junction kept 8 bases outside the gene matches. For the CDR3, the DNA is TGCAGCGTGCCCGGGACTAGCGCGAGCTCCTACAATGAGCAGTTCTTC. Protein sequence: CSVPGTSASSYNEQFF.

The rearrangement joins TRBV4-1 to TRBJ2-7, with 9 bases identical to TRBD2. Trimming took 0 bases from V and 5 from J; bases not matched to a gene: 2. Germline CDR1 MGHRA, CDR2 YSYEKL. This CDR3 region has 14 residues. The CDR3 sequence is CASSQDRLADEQYF. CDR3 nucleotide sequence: TGCGCCAGCAGCCAAGACCGACTAGCGGACGAGCAGTACTTC.

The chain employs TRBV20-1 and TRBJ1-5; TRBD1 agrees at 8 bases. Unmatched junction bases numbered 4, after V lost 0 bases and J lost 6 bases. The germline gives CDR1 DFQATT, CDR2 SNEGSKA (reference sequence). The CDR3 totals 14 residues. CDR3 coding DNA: TGCAGTGCTAGAGATACGGGGACAGGTCAGCCCCAGCATTTT. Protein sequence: CSARDTGTGQPQHF.

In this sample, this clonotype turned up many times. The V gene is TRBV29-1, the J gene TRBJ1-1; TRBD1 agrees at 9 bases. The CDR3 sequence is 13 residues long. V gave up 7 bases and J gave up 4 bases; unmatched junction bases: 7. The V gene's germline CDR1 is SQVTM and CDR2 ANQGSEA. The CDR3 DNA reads TGCAGCGCTTTGACAGGGGGTAGCACTGAAGCTTTCTTT. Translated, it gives CSALTGGSTEAFF.

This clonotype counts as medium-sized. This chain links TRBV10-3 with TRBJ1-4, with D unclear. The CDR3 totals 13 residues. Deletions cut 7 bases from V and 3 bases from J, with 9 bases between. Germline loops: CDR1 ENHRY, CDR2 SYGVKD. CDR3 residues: CAIKGRPNEKLFF. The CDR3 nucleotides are TGTGCCATCAAAGGACGGCCTAATGAAAAACTGTTTTTT.

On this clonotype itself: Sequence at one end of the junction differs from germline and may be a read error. The CDR3 here is CASSLVTPGSKNIQYF. The CDR3 coding sequence is TGTGCCAGCAGCTTAGTTACACCCGGGAGCAAAAACATTCAGTACTTT. J is TRBJ2-4 and V is TRBV7-2; D might be TRBD2 (6 bases). Germline CDR1 SGHTA, CDR2 FQGNSA. The CDR3 covers 16 residues.